There are many counts of the clone carrying this T cell receptor beta chain. The antigen remains undetermined. The sample comes from a study of T cells in Graves' hyperthyroidism and ophthalmopathy. General study points: In the analysis, a 13 V-J model separated ophthalmopathy from stable hyperthyroidism.

Amplified regions were TCR beta CDR3 sequences from RNA transcripts. The HTBI primer set drove a first-round RT-PCR of the TCR CDR3. MiXCR, run by TCRdb on the multiplex PCR reads, gives a single entry per CDR3 protein. The sample includes 690,000 or so distinct CDR3 sequences, roughly a sixth seen only once; the top ten take 16%. Among the patients, aged 18 to 65, hyperthyroidism was newly diagnosed and had lasted under 2 months. Uncontrolled infection, other autoimmune disease, pregnancy or lactation disqualified patients from enrolment. After removal of 11 bases from V and 4 bases from J, the junction contained 6 bases not matched to a gene. From germline, CDR1 is MDHEN and CDR2 SYDVKM. The CDR3 has 12 residues.

Material for sequencing was blood. J is TRBJ1-1 and V is TRBV28, with 8 bases matching TRBD1. The receptor's source is a woman between 50 and 59 years old with Graves' hyperthyroidism that later progressed to Graves' ophthalmopathy. This chain's CDR3 is CAGTGGGTEAFF. In DNA form, the CDR3 reads TGTGCCGGCACAGGGGGAGGCACTGAAGCTTTCTTT.